This TCR beta chain originates from a study of T cells after yellow fever vaccination. Findings and limits, study-wide: Contamination by abundant bulk-population clonotypes could be present in FACS-sorted repertoires. At 96% for CD4 and around 91% for CD8, most primary-vaccination clones showed up again after the booster.

This CDR3 is 14 amino acids long. CDR1 and CDR2 from the germline V gene are DFQATT and SNEGSKA (reference sequence). Deletions cut 4 bases from V and 0 bases from J, with 13 bases between. MiXCR, run by TCRdb on the 5' RACE reads, gives a single entry per CDR3 protein. The sample holds some 390,000 distinct CDR3 sequences; around 20% are singletons and the top ten take roughly a sixth. The sample holds a few counts of this clonotype. What it recognizes is unknown. The specimen comprised PBMCs, sampled before the yellow fever booster vaccination. The V call is TRBV20-1, the J call TRBJ2-7, with a weak D call TRBD2 (6 bases). The sequence derives from a man aged 18 to 30 who received the YFV17D yellow fever vaccine. Here the CDR3 DNA reads TGCAGTGCTATACAGGAGGGACTCTCCTACGAGCAGTACTTC. Translated: CSAIQEGLSYEQYF.